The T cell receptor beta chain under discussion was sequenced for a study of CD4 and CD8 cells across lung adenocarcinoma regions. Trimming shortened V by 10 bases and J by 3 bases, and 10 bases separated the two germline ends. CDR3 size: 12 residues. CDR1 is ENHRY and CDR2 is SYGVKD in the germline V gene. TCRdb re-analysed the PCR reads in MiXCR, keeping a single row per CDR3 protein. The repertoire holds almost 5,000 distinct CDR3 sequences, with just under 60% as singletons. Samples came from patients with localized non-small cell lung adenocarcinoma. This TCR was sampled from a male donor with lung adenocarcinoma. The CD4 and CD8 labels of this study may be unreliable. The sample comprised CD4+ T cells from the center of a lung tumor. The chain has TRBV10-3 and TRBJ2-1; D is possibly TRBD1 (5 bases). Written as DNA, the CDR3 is TGTGCCACCTCAGGGATCTACAATGAGCAGTTCTTC. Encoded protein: CATSGIYNEQFF.